This paragraph covers one T cell receptor (beta chain) sequence. Its antigen is not yet known. No much larger clone is present one base from it, and per-base qualities are unavailable. V is reduced by 4 bases and J by 3 bases, leaving a spacing of 15 bases between them. The CDR3 sequence holds 15 residues, the cysteine and phenylalanine included. Of the read, only the CDR3 DNA is kept; its 45 bases are in frame from base 1. The germline V gene (reference sequence) specifies SGHNT as CDR1 and YYREEE as CDR2. All of the isolated RNA was reverse transcribed with the High Capacity cDNA Reverse Transcription Kit, so expressed TCRB transcripts were sequenced. Naive, central memory and regulatory T cell samples underwent deep immunoSEQ sequencing, averaging approximately 3.3 million total reads per sample. Sorted cells were lysed in RLT buffer, and RNA was extracted using DNase-treated RNeasy Micro or Mini kits according to cell number. To prevent cross-contamination, each cell subset was processed individually, whereas patient and healthy donor samples were processed jointly. Using the immunoSEQ multiplex PCR, TCRB sequences were amplified from cDNA into 87-bp fragments spanning the CDR3 region. The amplicons were sequenced using the Illumina HiSeq platform. From the authors' description of their analysis: Synthetic template baselines were used to correct PCR bias computationally, reads within Hamming distance 2 were collapsed together, and singletons that could not be merged were discarded. Reads were aligned against IMGT to assign V, D and J genes, CDR3 length and insertions or deletions at six rearrangement sites. Clonotype counts were normalized to sorted cell number within each subset before computing true diversity and Gini coefficients with the tcR R package. The overlap coefficient, calculated on TCRB nucleotide sequences, was used to measure repertoire sharing. As a proxy for the pre-selection repertoire, out-of-frame TCRB sequences from naive cells were analyzed. TCRdb provides this immuneACCESS table in a form limited to in-frame rearrangements. Some clones are lacking; in checked studies, under half of them reflect an unresolved V gene, and why the rest are absent is not known. V, J and clone size are taken as reported in that table, and D and trimming were inferred from the DNA itself. In this sample the table shows 200,000 to 250,000 clones, roughly 14% of which occur a single time. Approximately 0.018% of the sample is in the top ten clones.

From each donor, a single peripheral blood sample of roughly 0.11 L on average was drawn into heparinised tubes. Using a panel that included CD45RO, CCR7, CD25, CD127, CD95 and CD27, naive, central memory, regulatory and stem cell-like memory CD4+ T cells were sorted on a BD FACSAria II. Every sorted population had a purity above 95%. PBMCs were separated immediately by Lymphoprep density gradient centrifugation and were stained directly, without being cultured. So that batch effects would be minimized, each experiment stained and sorted samples in pairs, pairing one healthy donor with one patient. This entry belongs to a study of beta chain features in type 1 diabetes listed by TCRdb under 2018. Describing the broader study: Mean age, gender distribution, total cell number and subset yield were not different between patients and healthy donors. A total of 107,917,701 sorted cells were examined across all samples, and RNA yield correlated strongly with the number of cells per subset. The study compared TCRB repertoires of sorted circulating CD4+ T cell subsets between recently diagnosed type 1 diabetes patients and matched healthy donors. Regulatory and stem cell-like memory subsets were isolated from only 8 patients and 8 healthy donors, whereas naive and central memory subsets came from all 30 or so donors.

Summary of the overall study and its limitations: At VDJ recombination sites, patients with type 1 diabetes made fewer insertions and deleted more nucleotides, a pattern implying thymic rearrangement abnormalities. HLA sub-analyses involved small numbers of individuals, so any influence of HLA type on TCRB rearrangement remained unresolved. A moderate but significant shortening of TCRB CDR3 length was observed in type 1 diabetes patients in all four CD4+ subsets. Shorter templates might have been favored by PCR, but patient and control samples were amplified and corrected together, so both groups would have been affected equally by any skew. Because cDNA was sequenced instead of genomic DNA, activated cells with high expression could be over-represented, although the groups did not differ in activation or CD3 levels. Naive, central memory and regulatory TCRB repertoires appeared to be more alike among patients than among healthy donors.

Here the chain combines TRBV5-4 and TRBJ2-3, with TRBD2 tentatively as D gene (5 bases match). The sequencing sample was made of naive CD4+ T cells from blood. Taken with the paper, the label for cell subset or site translates to: true naive CD4+ T cells. The origin of this receptor is a man between 25 and 39 years old with type 1 diabetes. The sequenced DNA is TGTGCCAGCAGCACTACTAGTGGTCGGACAGATACGCAGTATTTT. Translated, it gives CASSTTSGRTDTQYF.